The 29 T cell receptor beta chains listed next were all sequenced from one sample in a study of blood T cells in healthy people across ages. Primed by a sample-barcoded 5' primer and a J-beta primer mix, a second PCR proceeded for about 6 to 11 cycles. Each CDR3 protein is one row after TCRdb ran MiXCR on the 5' RACE reads. The repertoire includes some 670,000 distinct CDR3 sequences, 52% of them detected once, and about 13% sits in the top ten. The sequenced material came from blood. The receptor source for this set is a woman older than 75 in good health.

For this clonotype: One base away lies a much larger clone, so this may be a sequencing read error. The chain uses TRBV20-1 and TRBJ2-1; 7 nucleotides match TRBD2. V was clipped by 0 bases and J by 10 bases; unmatched bases: 6. This CDR3 region has 13 residues. Germline V gene lookup returns CDR1 DFQATT and CDR2 SNEGSKA (reference sequence). Here the CDR3 reads CSARDPGGYEQFF. The DNA of the CDR3 is TGCAGTGCTAGAGATCCGGGAGGATACGAGCAGTTCTTC.

This clonotype was observed many times. The chain couples TRBV28 to TRBJ2-1; D is possibly TRBD2 (6 bases). Trimming removed 3 bases at V and 0 bases at J, with 12 bases between. CDR1 is MDHEN, CDR2 SYDVKM, per germline. CDR3 length: 16 residues. As DNA, the CDR3 is TGTGCCAGCAGTTTGGGGGGACTGATCTCCTACAATGAGCAGTTCTTC. Translation: CASSLGGLISYNEQFF.

This clonotype has just one count. This chain joins TRBV5-4 and TRBJ2-5, with D perhaps TRBD2 (6 bases). The germline V and J ends were trimmed by 0 bases and 11 bases, with 20 bases remaining between them. This CDR3 spans 15 amino acids. The germline gives CDR1 SGHNT, CDR2 YYREEE (reference sequence). The CDR3 DNA sequence: TGTGCCAGCAGCTTGGAACTAGTGGACACGGGGGAGCAGTACTTC. Protein sequence: CASSLELVDTGEQYF.

This clonotype occurred many times. The genes are TRBV6-6 and TRBJ2-7; 8 nucleotides match TRBD2. J gave up 3 bases and V 5 bases, and 12 bases lay outside the gene matches. CDR1 and CDR2 (germline): MNHNY, SVGAGI (reference sequence). There are 16 residues in the CDR3. CDR3 in amino acids: CASSTPKLAAGYEQYF. DNA for the CDR3: TGTGCCAGCAGTACCCCGAAACTAGCGGCCGGCTACGAGCAGTACTTC.

This clonotype has ten or more counts. The gene calls are TRBV5-1 and TRBJ2-1; 8 nucleotides agree with TRBD2. CDR1 is SGHRS and CDR2 is YFSETQ in the germline V gene. Trimming removed 0 bases from V and 5 bases from J; junction bases left unmatched: 1. CDR3 length equals 14 residues. The CDR3 DNA reads TGCGCCAGCAGCTTGGCCGGGAGGGACAATGAGCAGTTCTTC. Protein: CASSLAGRDNEQFF.

The genes are TRBV3-1 and TRBJ1-2; D ambiguous. Germline V gene data show CDR1 as LGHDT and CDR2 as YNNKEL (reference sequence). The length of the CDR3 is 12 residues. The V end was cut by 3 bases, the J end by 9 bases, with 11 bases between. CDR3 nucleotide sequence: TGTGCCAGCAGCCAGAGGACGGGGAGCTACACCTTC. This encodes CASSQRTGSYTF.

This chain uses TRBV6-5 with TRBJ2-4, with 9 bases aligning to TRBD2. Gene TRBJ2-7 matches the end of the DNA better, so the J call may be wrong. Germline loops: CDR1 MNHEY, CDR2 SVGAGI. CDR3 length: 16 residues. The CDR3 region has the DNA TGTGCCAGCAGTTACTCGGGCCTAGCGGGGTCTTACGAGCAGTACTTC. Its protein is CASSYSGLAGSYEQYF.

J is TRBJ2-2 and V is TRBV3-1, with 9 bases fitting TRBD2. Trimming cost V 1 base and J 3 bases; bases outside gene matches: 6. The CDR3 extends over 17 amino acids. CDR1 is LGHDT, CDR2 YNNKEL, per germline (reference sequence). The CDR3 is CASSQGPPSGDTGELFF. For the CDR3, the DNA is TGTGCCAGCAGCCAAGGACCCCCTAGCGGGGACACCGGGGAGCTGTTTTTT.

This clonotype was seen a handful of times. The chain uses TRBV5-1 and TRBJ2-1; 8 nucleotides line up with TRBD2. The CDR3 contains 15 residues. Germline lookup yields CDR1 SGHRS and CDR2 YFSETQ. V dropped 4 bases and J dropped 5; count of bases not matched to a gene: 8. The CDR3: CASSAGLVSDNEQFF. The DNA for the CDR3 is TGCGCCAGCAGCGCGGGACTAGTGAGCGACAATGAGCAGTTCTTC. Supplemented by reference TRBV5-1 and TRBJ2-1, the full variable domain reads KAGVTQTPRYLIKTRGQQVTLSCSPISGHRSVSWYQQTPGQGLQFLFEYFSETQRNKGNFPGRFSGRQFSNSRSEMNVSTLELGDSALYLCASSAGLVSDNEQFFGPGTRLTVL.

This clonotype has only a few counts. The rearrangement joins TRBV18 to TRBJ2-7; 7 nucleotides line up with TRBD1. The CDR3 spans 14 residues. Germline CDR1 and CDR2: KGHSH and LQKENI. The V gene end was trimmed by 3 bases and the J gene end by 7 bases; junction bases not matched to a gene: 9. CDR3 region: CASSPATGFGEQYF. DNA of the CDR3: TGTGCCAGCTCACCGGCGACAGGGTTTGGTGAGCAGTACTTC.

As regards this clonotype: A clone one base away is much larger, so this may be a read error. The chain uses TRBV29-1 and TRBJ2-1; D unresolved. The CDR3 is made up of 14 amino acids. Germline CDR1 reads SQVTM; CDR2 reads ANQGSEA. The CDR3 loop is CSVAQGGMRNEQLF. In nucleotides, the CDR3 is TGCAGCGTTGCACAAGGTGGGATGCGAAATGAGCAGTTATTC.

The CDR3 coding sequence is TGCGCCAGCAGCCTAGGACAGGGGGCTCGTCGAGAGCAGTACTTC. Amino acids: CASSLGQGARREQYF. This chain uses TRBV4-3 with TRBJ2-5; 11 bases map to TRBD1. The J segment lost 11 bases and the V segment lost 4 bases, leaving 12 bases of the junction unmatched. CDR1 and CDR2 (germline): LGHNA, YSLEER. The CDR3 loop spans 15 amino acids.

This clonotype was found many times. J is TRBJ2-1 and V is TRBV3-1, with 9 positions matching TRBD2. Trimming cost V 1 base and J 7 bases; bases outside gene matches: 8. CDR3 length: 16 residues. Germline V lookup: CDR1 LGHDT, CDR2 YNNKEL (reference sequence). The CDR3 coding sequence is TGTGCCAGCAGCCAAGGGTCGGTAGCGGGAGTGAATGAGCAGTTCTTC. Protein: CASSQGSVAGVNEQFF.

To note about this clonotype: Just one base apart from a much larger clone, this may be a read error. The J gene is TRBJ2-3, the V gene TRBV27; 7 bases are shared with TRBD2. Germline CDR1 is MNHEY and CDR2 is SMNVEV (reference sequence). This CDR3 has 17 amino acids. The J segment lost 3 bases and the V segment lost 7 bases, leaving 16 bases of the junction unmatched. The DNA for the CDR3 is TGTGCCAGCATGTGGGTCGGGGGGAGGACGGATACAGATACGCAGTATTTT. Its translation is CASMWVGGRTDTDTQYF.

V gene TRBV29-1 combines with J gene TRBJ2-7; D not resolved. Per germline, CDR1 SQVTM and CDR2 ANQGSEA. This CDR3 comprises 13 residues. V was trimmed by 2 bases and J by 7 bases, leaving 15 bases between them. Here the CDR3 DNA reads TGCAGCGTTGAACGCGGACCCTACAATGAGCAGTACTTC. Translation: CSVERGPYNEQYF.

The rearrangement joins TRBV12-3 or TRBV12-4 to TRBJ1-5, with a tentative D call TRBD1 (6 bases). This CDR3 is built from 11 residues. V was pared by 6 bases and J by 15 bases, with 15 bases between. The CDR3 DNA follows: TGTGCCAGCAGCCTCAGGGGAGTTCTGCATTTT. Translation gives CASSLRGVLHF.

This clonotype was recorded many times. A much larger clone differs from this one at a single base, so this may be a read error. The rearrangement links TRBV6-5 to TRBJ2-5; TRBD2 might be the D (7 bases). The CDR3 is made up of 16 amino acids. V was trimmed by 2 bases and J by 11 bases, leaving 24 bases between them. The germline V gene encodes CDR1 MNHEY and CDR2 SVGAGI. The CDR3 DNA reads TGTGCCAGCAGTTACGCCCGGCGGGGGACACGAGGTGAGCAGTACTTC. Translation: CASSYARRGTRGEQYF.

This clonotype has more than one count but fewer than ten. The chain employs TRBV20-1 and TRBJ1-1; D is uncertain. This CDR3 has 14 residues. V dropped 3 bases and J dropped 7 bases, with 18 bases sitting between them. The V gene's germline CDR1 is DFQATT and CDR2 SNEGSKA (reference sequence). CDR3 DNA sequence: TGCAGTGCTAGGCCCCCGACCCTAAGTTTTGAAGCTTTCTTT. It translates to CSARPPTLSFEAFF.

This clonotype was detected many times. The chain links TRBV28 to TRBJ2-5, with D unclear. Germline V gene lookup returns CDR1 MDHEN and CDR2 SYDVKM. This CDR3 has 14 residues. Trimming took off 5 bases at V and 7 bases at J, with 17 bases between the two ends. The CDR3 protein is CASSPTVSPGTQYF. The CDR3 bases are TGTGCCAGCAGTCCCACAGTCTCCCCGGGGACCCAGTACTTC.

The chain employs TRBV27 and TRBJ2-2, with 7 bases identical to TRBD2. The CDR3 spans 16 residues. The trim removed 3 bases at V and 2 bases at J, leaving 6 bases unmatched. In germline, CDR1 is MNHEY, CDR2 SMNVEV (reference sequence). The DNA for the CDR3 is TGTGCCAGCAGTTTCCCTAGCGGACTAAACACCGGGGAGCTGTTTTTT. Protein product: CASSFPSGLNTGELFF.

This clonotype was seen ten or more times. V is TRBV5-6 and J is TRBJ2-3, with D maybe TRBD2 (6 bases). Germline loops: CDR1 SGHDT, CDR2 YYEEEE. CDR3 length equals 16 residues. V lost 3 bases and J 1 base, leaving 15 bases between the germline ends. CDR3 residues: CASSSPPGTRTDTQYF. The CDR3 DNA is TGTGCCAGCAGCTCACCTCCCGGGACTCGCACAGATACGCAGTATTTT.

Concerning this clonotype: A much larger clone differs by one base, so this may be a read error. The CDR3 coding sequence is TGTGCCAGCAGCCCCTTAAAGGGGGGCCTATACAATGGGCAGTTCTTC. Its translation: CASSPLKGGLYNGQFF. The chain carries TRBV3-1 and TRBJ2-1, with D perhaps matching TRBD1 or TRBD2 (6 bases each). CDR1 is LGHDT, CDR2 YNNKEL, per germline (reference sequence). This CDR3 contains 16 residues.

The J gene is TRBJ2-3, the V gene TRBV12-3 or TRBV12-4; perhaps D is TRBD1 or TRBD2 (5 bases each). V gave up 8 bases and J gave up 4 bases, with 19 bases separating them. This CDR3 has 15 residues. CDR3 sequence (DNA): TGTGCCAGCGGGCCGGGACGAGCAGGCGCAGATACGCAGTATTTT. Protein: CASGPGRAGADTQYF.

J is TRBJ2-5 and V is TRBV20-1, with 10 bases matching TRBD1. V shed 5 bases and J 5 bases; nucleotides not matched to a gene: 8. From germline, CDR1 is DFQATT and CDR2 SNEGSKA (reference sequence). The CDR3 runs to 14 residues. CDR3 loop: CSAVAGQGSETQYF. CDR3 nucleotides: TGCAGTGCTGTCGCGGGACAGGGGTCGGAGACCCAGTACTTC.

This clonotype has a single count. The CDR3 loop is CATSASGTSDNEQFF. The CDR3 DNA reads as TGTGCCACCAGTGCCTCCGGGACTAGCGACAATGAGCAGTTCTTC. The V call is TRBV24-1, the J call TRBJ2-1, with TRBD2 matching over 10 bases. CDR1 is KGHDR, CDR2 SFDVKD, per germline. Trimming at V came to 5 bases and at J to 5 bases, leaving 5 bases not matched to a gene. The CDR3 is 15 residues long.

For this clonotype: This may be a read error, as it is one base from a much larger clone. The chain joins TRBV6-6 to TRBJ2-3; D perhaps matches TRBD1 (6 bases). The CDR3 contains 14 residues. CDR1 and CDR2 from the germline V gene are MNHNY and SVGAGI (reference sequence). The V gene lost 4 bases and the J gene lost 3 bases, with 11 bases spanning the gap. The CDR3 region has the DNA TGTGCCAGCAGTTGCAGGGGCCCAACAGATACGCAGTATTTT. Its translation: CASSCRGPTDTQYF.

This clonotype has a handful of counts. The rearrangement links TRBV2 to TRBJ2-7; D uncertain. V was shortened by 3 bases and J by 6 bases, with 12 bases between the two germline ends. Germline CDR1 reads SNHLY; CDR2 reads FYNNEI. The CDR3 covers 13 residues. As DNA, the CDR3 is TGTGCCAGCAGTGAGGGAAATCGAATCGAGCAGTACTTC. Translating gives CASSEGNRIEQYF.

In regard to this clonotype: At one boundary the junction diverges from the germline segment, which might be a read error. The gene calls are TRBV6-6 and TRBJ1-1, with D unresolved. The CDR3 totals 13 residues. Germline CDR1 reads MNHNY; CDR2 reads SVGAGI (reference sequence). The CDR3, as DNA: TGTGCCAGCAGTTACGGTGGGAACACTGAAGCTCTCTTT. It encodes CASSYGGNTEALF.

The chain is built from TRBV20-1 and TRBJ2-1; D possibly uses TRBD1 or TRBD2 (6 bases each). Deletions cut 3 bases from V and 7 bases from J, with 16 bases between. Germline loops: CDR1 DFQATT, CDR2 SNEGSKA (reference sequence). This CDR3 is 14 amino acids long. The CDR3 reads CSASGGGPRNEQFF. The CDR3 DNA follows: TGCAGTGCTAGTGGTGGGGGGCCGCGTAATGAGCAGTTCTTC.